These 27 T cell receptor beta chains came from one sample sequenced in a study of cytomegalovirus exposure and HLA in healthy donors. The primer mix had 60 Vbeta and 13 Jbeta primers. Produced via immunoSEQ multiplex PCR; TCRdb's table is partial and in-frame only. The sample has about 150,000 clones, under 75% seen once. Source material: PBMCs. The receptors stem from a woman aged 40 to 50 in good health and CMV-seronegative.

CDR3 nucleotide sequence: TGTGCCAGCACCCCGGGGGGGTCCTACAATGAGCAGTTCTTC. As protein: CASTPGGSYNEQFF. V and J are TRBV5-6 and TRBJ2-1, with 8 bases lining up with TRBD2. CDR1 SGHDT and CDR2 YYEEEE come from the germline V gene. The CDR3 sequence is 14 residues long. The ends lost 6 bases at V and 1 base at J; junction bases unmatched: 3.

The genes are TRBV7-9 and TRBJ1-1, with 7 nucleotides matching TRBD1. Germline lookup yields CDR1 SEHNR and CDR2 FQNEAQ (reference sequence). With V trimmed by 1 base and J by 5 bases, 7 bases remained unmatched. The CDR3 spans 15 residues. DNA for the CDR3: TGTGCCAGCAGCTTAGAGGGGGCTGGGAGGACTGAAGCTTTCTTT. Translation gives CASSLEGAGRTEAFF.

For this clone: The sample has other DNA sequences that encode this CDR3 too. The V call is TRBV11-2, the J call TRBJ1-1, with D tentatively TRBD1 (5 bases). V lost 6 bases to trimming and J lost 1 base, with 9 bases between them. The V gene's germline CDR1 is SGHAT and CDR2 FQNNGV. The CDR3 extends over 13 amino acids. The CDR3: CASSLGANTEAFF. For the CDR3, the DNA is TGTGCCAGCAGTCTAGGGGCGAACACTGAAGCTTTCTTT.

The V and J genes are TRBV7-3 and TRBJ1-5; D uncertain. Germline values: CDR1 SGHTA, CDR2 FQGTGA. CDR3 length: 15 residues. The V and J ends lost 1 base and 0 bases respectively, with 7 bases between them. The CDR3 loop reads CASSLNGDSNQPQHF. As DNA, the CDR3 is TGTGCCAGCAGCTTAAACGGGGATAGCAATCAGCCCCAGCATTTT.

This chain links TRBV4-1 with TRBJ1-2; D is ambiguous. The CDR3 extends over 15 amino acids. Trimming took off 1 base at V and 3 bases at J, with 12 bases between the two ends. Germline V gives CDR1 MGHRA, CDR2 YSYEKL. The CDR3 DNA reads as TGCGCCAGCAGCCAAGGAAGTACTTCCTACTATGGCTACACCTTC. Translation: CASSQGSTSYYGYTF.

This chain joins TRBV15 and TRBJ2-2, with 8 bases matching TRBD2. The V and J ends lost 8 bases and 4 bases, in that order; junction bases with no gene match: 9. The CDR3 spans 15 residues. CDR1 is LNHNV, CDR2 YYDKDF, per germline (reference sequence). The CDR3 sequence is CATRPQRGITGELFF. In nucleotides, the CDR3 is TGTGCCACCCGTCCCCAGCGGGGGATCACCGGGGAGCTGTTTTTT.

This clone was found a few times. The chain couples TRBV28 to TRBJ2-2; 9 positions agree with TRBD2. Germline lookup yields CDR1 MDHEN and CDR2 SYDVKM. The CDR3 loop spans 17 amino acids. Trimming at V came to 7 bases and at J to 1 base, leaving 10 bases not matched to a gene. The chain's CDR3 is CASTPSLLAGNTGELFF. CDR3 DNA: TGTGCCAGCACCCCCTCCTTACTAGCGGGGAACACCGGGGAGCTGTTTTTT.

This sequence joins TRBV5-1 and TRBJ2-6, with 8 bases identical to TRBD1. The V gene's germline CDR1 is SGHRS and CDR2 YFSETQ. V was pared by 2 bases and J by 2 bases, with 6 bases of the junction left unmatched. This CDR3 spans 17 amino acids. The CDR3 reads CASSFSGGAAGANVLTF. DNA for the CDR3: TGCGCCAGCAGCTTTTCAGGGGGCGCGGCTGGGGCCAACGTCCTGACTTTC.

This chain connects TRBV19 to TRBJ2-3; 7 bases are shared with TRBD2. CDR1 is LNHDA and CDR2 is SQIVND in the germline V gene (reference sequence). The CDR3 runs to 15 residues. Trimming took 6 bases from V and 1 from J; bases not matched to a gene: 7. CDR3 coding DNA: TGTGCCAGTAGGATGGGGGGGTACCGCACAGATACGCAGTATTTT. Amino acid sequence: CASRMGGYRTDTQYF.

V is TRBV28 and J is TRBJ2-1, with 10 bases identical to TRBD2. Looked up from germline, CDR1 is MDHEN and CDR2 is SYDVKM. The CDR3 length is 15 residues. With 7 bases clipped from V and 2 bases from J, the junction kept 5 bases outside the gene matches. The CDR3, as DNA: TGTGCCAGCACTCCTAGCGGGGGCCCCTACAATGAGCAGTTCTTC. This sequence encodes CASTPSGGPYNEQFF.

The CDR3 DNA sequence: TGTGCCAGCAGCGTAGAGCTACGCACAGATACGCAGTATTTT. This translates into CASSVELRTDTQYF. This chain joins TRBV9 and TRBJ2-3; D remains ambiguous. The CDR3 runs to 14 residues. Trimming took off 0 bases at V and 1 base at J, with 6 bases between the two ends. The germline V gene encodes CDR1 SGDLS and CDR2 YYNGEE.

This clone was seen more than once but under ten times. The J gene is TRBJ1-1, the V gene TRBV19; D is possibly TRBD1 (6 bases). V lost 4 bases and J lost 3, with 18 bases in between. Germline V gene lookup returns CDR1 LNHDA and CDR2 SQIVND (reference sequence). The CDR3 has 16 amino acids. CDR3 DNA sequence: TGTGCCAGTAGTAATTTGAACAGGGAGGGTGACACTGAAGCTTTCTTT. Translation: CASSNLNREGDTEAFF.

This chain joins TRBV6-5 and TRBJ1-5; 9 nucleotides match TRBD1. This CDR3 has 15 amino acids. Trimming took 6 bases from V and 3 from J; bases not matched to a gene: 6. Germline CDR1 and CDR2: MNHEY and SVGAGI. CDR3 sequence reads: CASRPGQGLNQPQHF. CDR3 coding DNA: TGTGCCAGCAGACCGGGACAGGGTCTCAATCAGCCCCAGCATTTT.

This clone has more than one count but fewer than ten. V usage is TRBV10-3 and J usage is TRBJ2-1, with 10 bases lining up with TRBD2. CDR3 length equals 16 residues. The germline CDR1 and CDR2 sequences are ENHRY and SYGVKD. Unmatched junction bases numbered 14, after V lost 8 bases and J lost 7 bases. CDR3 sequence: CAIQGWLAGDGNEQFF. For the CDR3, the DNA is TGTGCCATCCAAGGGTGGCTAGCGGGGGATGGTAATGAGCAGTTCTTC.

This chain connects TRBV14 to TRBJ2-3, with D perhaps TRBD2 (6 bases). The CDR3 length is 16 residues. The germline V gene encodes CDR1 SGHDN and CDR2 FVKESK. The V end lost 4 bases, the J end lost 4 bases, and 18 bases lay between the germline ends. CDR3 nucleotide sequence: TGTGCCAGCAGCCTTCCCGGGACTCTCGGGGCAGATACGCAGTATTTT. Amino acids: CASSLPGTLGADTQYF.

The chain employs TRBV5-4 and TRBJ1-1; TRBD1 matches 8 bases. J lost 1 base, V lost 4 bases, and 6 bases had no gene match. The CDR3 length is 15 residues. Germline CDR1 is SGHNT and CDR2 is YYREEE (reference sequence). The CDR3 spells CASSPQTGANTEAFF. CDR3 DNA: TGTGCCAGCAGCCCCCAGACAGGGGCGAACACTGAAGCTTTCTTT.

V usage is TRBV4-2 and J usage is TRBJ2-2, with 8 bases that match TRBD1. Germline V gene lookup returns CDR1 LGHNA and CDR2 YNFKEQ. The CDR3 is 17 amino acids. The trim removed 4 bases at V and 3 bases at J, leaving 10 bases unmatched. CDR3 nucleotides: TGTGCCAGCAGCCGCTCCGGGACAGGATGGGACACCGGGGAGCTGTTTTTT. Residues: CASSRSGTGWDTGELFF.

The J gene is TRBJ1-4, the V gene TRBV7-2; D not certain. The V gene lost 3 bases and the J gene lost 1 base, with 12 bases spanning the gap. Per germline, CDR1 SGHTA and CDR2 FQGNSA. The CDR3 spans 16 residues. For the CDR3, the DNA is TGTGCCAGCAGCTTTGTCCGAGGCGGAACTAATGAAAAACTGTTTTTT. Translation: CASSFVRGGTNEKLFF.

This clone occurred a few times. The CDR3: CASSDMKRSSGTGYIHEQYF. In DNA form, the CDR3 reads TGTGCCAGCAGTGATATGAAGAGATCATCGGGGACAGGCTATATCCACGAGCAGTACTTC. This chain links TRBV6-1 with TRBJ2-7; TRBD1 matches 8 bases. Trimming at V came to 3 bases and at J to 5 bases, leaving 24 bases not matched to a gene. CDR1 and CDR2 from the germline V gene are MNHNS and SASEGT. CDR3 length: 20 residues.

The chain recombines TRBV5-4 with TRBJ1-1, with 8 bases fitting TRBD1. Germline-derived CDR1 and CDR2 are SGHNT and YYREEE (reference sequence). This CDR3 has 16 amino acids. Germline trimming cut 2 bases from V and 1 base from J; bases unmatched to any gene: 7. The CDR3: CASSFGQGSANTEAFF. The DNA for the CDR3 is TGTGCCAGCAGCTTCGGACAGGGAAGTGCGAACACTGAAGCTTTCTTT.

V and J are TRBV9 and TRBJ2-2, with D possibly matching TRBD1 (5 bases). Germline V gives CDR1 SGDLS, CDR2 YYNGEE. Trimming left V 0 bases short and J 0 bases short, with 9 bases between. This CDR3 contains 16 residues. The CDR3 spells CASSVGQGANTGELFF. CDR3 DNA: TGTGCCAGCAGCGTAGGGCAGGGCGCGAACACCGGGGAGCTGTTTTTT.

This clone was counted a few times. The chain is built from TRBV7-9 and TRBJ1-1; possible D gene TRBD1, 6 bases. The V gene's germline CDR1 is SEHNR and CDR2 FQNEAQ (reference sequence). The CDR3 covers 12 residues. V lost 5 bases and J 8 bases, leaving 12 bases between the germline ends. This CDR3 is CASSLRQDEAFF. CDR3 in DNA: TGTGCCAGCAGCCTTCGACAGGACGAAGCTTTCTTT.

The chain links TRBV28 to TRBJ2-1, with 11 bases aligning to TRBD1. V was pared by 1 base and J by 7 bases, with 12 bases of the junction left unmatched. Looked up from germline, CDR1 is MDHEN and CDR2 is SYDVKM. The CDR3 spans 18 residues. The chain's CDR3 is CASSLLGAGQGARNEQFF. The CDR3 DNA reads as TGTGCCAGCAGTTTATTAGGGGCCGGACAGGGGGCAAGGAATGAGCAGTTCTTC.

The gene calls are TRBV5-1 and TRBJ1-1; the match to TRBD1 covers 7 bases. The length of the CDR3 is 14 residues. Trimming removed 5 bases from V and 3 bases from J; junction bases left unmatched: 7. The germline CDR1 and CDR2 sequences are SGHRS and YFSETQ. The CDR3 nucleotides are TGCGCCAGCAGGGGACAGTTGGGAGACACTGAAGCTTTCTTT. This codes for CASRGQLGDTEAFF.

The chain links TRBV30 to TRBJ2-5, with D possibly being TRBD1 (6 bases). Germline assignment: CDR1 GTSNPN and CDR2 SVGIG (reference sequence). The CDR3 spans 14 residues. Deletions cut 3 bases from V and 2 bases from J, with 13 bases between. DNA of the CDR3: TGTGCCTGGAGCAAGACAGGAACTCAAGAGACCCAGTACTTC. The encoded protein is CAWSKTGTQETQYF.

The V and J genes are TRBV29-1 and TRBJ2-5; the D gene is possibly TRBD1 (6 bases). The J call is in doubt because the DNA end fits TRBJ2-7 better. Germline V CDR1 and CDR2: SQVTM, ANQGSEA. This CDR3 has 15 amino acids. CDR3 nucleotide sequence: TGCAGCGTAACGACACGTGACAGGTCACCATACGAGCAGTACTTC. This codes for CSVTTRDRSPYEQYF.

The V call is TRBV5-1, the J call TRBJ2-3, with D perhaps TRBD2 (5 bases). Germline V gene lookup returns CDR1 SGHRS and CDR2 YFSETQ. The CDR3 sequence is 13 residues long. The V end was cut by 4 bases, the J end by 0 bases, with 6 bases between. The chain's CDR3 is CASSRGSTDTQYF. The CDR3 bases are TGCGCCAGCAGCCGCGGGAGCACAGATACGCAGTATTTT.